This TCR beta chain was captured in a study of regulatory T cells in long-lasting Graves disease (dated by TCRdb to the early 2020s). With respect to the entire study: Persistent Graves' disease was defined as persistently positive TSH receptor autoantibodies together with antithyroid drug treatment for over 5 years. Patients with persistent Graves' disease were compared with patients with newly diagnosed Graves' disease using TCR sequencing and RNA sequencing of peripheral blood. The study took place in China and was registered as a clinical trial. Persistent Graves' disease patients in the clinical cohort had taken antithyroid drugs for around 10 years on average. TCR sequencing covered around 13 persistent and roughly 20 newly diagnosed Graves' disease patients, about 35 samples in total.

Results and caveats for the whole study, not just this receptor: More public clonotypes were shared among persistent patients (around 3,000) than among newly diagnosed patients (roughly 1,000). Compared with newly diagnosed patients, persistent Graves' disease patients had lower TCR Shannon entropy and fewer highly expanded clones, which suggests clonal expansion. Persistent disease showed preferential use of TRBV28, TRBJ1-2 and TRBJ2-5, whereas newly diagnosed disease favored TRBV20-1 and TRBJ2-1. Sequencing and analysis were restricted to the TCR beta chain. The authors acknowledged the small sample size as a limitation that may reduce accuracy. Because the primary lesion, thyroid tissue, could not be accessed, the study looked at peripheral blood alone.

Reading the label with the study, this specimen's time point is: persistent/refractory GD, antithyroid drugs over 5 years with positive TRAb. For both TCR sequencing and RNA sequencing, RNA was extracted from PBMCs in TRIzol. Graves' disease was diagnosed according to American Thyroid Association guidelines. Patients for the study were recruited at an endocrinology department in Xi'an, China. Each patient gave approximately 10 milliliters of peripheral blood, collected in an EDTA anticoagulant tube. Ficoll Paque Plus density gradient separation was used to isolate PBMCs, and no additional T cell sorting was done. An Agilent 2100 Bioanalyzer and agarose gel were used to assess RNA quality, and a NanoDrop 2000 was used to measure RNA concentration. CDR1 and CDR2 (SQVTM, ANQGSEA) derive from the germline V gene. From its cysteine to its phenylalanine, the CDR3 spans 17 amino acids. Here the CDR3 DNA is all that survives: 51 bases in frame from base 1. V trim: 4 bases; J trim: 2 bases; unmatched bases: 4.

Libraries were made using multiplex PCR. The run used an Illumina HiSeq 4000. CDR3 regions were amplified by Arm-PCR with iRepertoire HTBI primers to construct TCR beta libraries. Gel purification was performed on PCR products prior to sequencing. The study's own analysis went as follows. Gene usage analysis of CDR3 amino acid clonotypes relied on the roughly 60 TRBV and 14 TRBJ segments identified across samples. COPE and FqMerger were used to merge filtered high-quality paired reads into contigs. BLAST was used to align contigs to IMGT TRBV, TRBD and TRBJ reference genes, and CDR3 was defined according to IMGT. Any clonotype with a frequency above 0.1% was counted as a highly expanded clone. Shannon entropy served as the measure of repertoire diversity, while the Gini coefficient captured V-J evenness. Public clonotypes were defined as clonotypes shared by more than one individual. Starting from the raw public reads, TCRdb applied fastp trimming at Q25, assembled clones with MiXCR and retained in-frame beta chains. Each entry is one CDR3 protein sequence, shown with its most common DNA and genes. These V and J calls originate from TCRdb's pipeline instead of the authors' own analysis. The sample contains 500,000 to 800,000 distinct CDR3 sequences, about 32% of them found a single time. The ten largest clones capture roughly 46% of the sample.

In the case of this clonotype: The clone's antigen remains unknown. No much larger clone exists at a distance of one base, and base qualities are not known.

This clonotype was obtained from a female donor with Graves disease. The sample consisted of peripheral blood mononuclear cells (PBMCs), taken when the disease was refractory, from a patient treated with antithyroid drugs. Here the chain combines TRBV29-1 and TRBJ2-2; TRBD2 lines up with 16 middle nucleotides. CDR3 loop: CSVGGLAGGPNTGELFF. The nucleotides are TGCAGCGTTGGGGGACTAGCGGGAGGGCCCAACACCGGGGAGCTGTTTTTT.